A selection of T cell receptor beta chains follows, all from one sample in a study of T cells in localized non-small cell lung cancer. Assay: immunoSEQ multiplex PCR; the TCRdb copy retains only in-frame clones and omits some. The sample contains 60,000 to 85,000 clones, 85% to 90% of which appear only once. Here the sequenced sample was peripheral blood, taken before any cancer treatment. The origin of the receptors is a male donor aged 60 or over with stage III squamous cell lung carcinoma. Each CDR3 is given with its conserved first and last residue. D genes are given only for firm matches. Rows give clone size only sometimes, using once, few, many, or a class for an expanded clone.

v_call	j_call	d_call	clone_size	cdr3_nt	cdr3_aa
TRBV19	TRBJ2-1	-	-	TGTGCCAGTAGTCCCCCTCGCTCCTACAATGAGCAGTTCTTC	CASSPPRSYNEQFF
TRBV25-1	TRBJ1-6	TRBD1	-	TGTGCCAGCGGCCCCGGGACAGGGTCTTCACCCCTCCACTTT	CASGPGTGSSPLHF
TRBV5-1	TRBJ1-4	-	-	TGCGCCAGCAGCCTATTCAGGGGCACGAATGAAAAACTGTTTTTT	CASSLFRGTNEKLFF
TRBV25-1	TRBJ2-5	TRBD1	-	TGTGCCAGCAGTGAATACAGGGGGCAGGGAGAGACCCAGTACTTC	CASSEYRGQGETQYF
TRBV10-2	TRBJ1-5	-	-	TGCGCCAGCAGCGATGATCCCTTGGGGCCCCAGCATTTT	CASSDDPLGPQHF
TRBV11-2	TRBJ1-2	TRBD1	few	TGTGCCAGCAGCTTAGGGCCGGGACAGGGGGGAGAGGGCTACACCTTC	CASSLGPGQGGEGYTF
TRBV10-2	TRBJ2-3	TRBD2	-	TGCGCCAGCAGTGGAGGGACTAGCGGGAGGGCGGATACGCAGTATTTT	CASSGGTSGRADTQYF
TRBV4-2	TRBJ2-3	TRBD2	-	TGTGCCAGCAGCCAAGATTCAACAGGGGTTCTAGCGGGGGGTGGAGATACGCAGTATTTT	CASSQDSTGVLAGGGDTQYF
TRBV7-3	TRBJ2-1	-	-	TGTGCCAGCAGCTTGACCTCCTACAATGAGCAGTTCTTC	CASSLTSYNEQFF
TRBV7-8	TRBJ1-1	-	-	TGTGCCAGCAGCCACCCGGACGGGAACACTGAAGCTTTCTTT	CASSHPDGNTEAFF
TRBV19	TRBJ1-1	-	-	TGTGCCAGTAGTACCCCGGGACGGGGGAACACTGAAGCTTTCTTT	CASSTPGRGNTEAFF
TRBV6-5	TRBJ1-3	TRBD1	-	TGTGCCAGCAGCGAAGGGACAGGGAGGAACACCATATATTTT	CASSEGTGRNTIYF
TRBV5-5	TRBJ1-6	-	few	TGTGCCAGCAGCCGGTCCGGGGTAACTAATTCACCCCTCCACTTT	CASSRSGVTNSPLHF
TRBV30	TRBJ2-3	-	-	TGTGCCTGGCGGTACACAGATACGCAGTATTTT	CAWRYTDTQYF
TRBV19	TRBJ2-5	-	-	TGTGCCAGTAGTCTTCAGGGGGGAGAGACCCAGTACTTC	CASSLQGGETQYF
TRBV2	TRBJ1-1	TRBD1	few	TGTGCCAGCAGTGCAAGGGGGCTTGAAGCTTTCTTT	CASSARGLEAFF
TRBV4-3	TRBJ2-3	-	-	TGCGCCAGCAGCCAAGAAAATGGGGCCTCCACAGATACGCAGTATTTT	CASSQENGASTDTQYF
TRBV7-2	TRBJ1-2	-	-	TGTGCCAGCAGTCAACCCTCCGTCTATGGCTACACCTTC	CASSQPSVYGYTF
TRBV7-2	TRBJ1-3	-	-	TGTGCCAGCAGCTTACGAGGGGGTGGGCAGGTCGTCTCTGGAAACACCATATATTTT	CASSLRGGGQVVSGNTIYF
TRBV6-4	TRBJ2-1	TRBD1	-	TGTGCCAGCAGTGCGGGACAGGGACCCCACAATGAGCAGTTCTTC	CASSAGQGPHNEQFF
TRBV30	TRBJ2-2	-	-	TGTGCCTGGAAAGGGGGGGTCATGGCGAACACCGGGGAGCTGTTTTTT	CAWKGGVMANTGELFF
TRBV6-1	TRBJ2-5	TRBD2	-	TGTGCCAGCAGTGCCGGACTAGTTCAAGAGACCCAGTACTTC	CASSAGLVQETQYF
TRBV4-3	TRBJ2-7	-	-	TGCGCCAGCAGCCAAGGCCTGTCGCTACACGAGCAGTACTTC	CASSQGLSLHEQYF
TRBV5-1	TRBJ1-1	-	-	TGCGCCAGCAGCTCCGGACTGATCCAGAACACTGAAGCTTTCTTT	CASSSGLIQNTEAFF
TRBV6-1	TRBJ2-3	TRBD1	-	TGTGCCAGCAGTAAACAGGGGAGAGTGACAGATACGCAGTATTTT	CASSKQGRVTDTQYF
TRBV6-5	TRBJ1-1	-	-	TGTGCCAGCAGTTACTCGATCGACAGTTCTCGGCCACCGTTCTTT	CASSYSIDSSRPPFF
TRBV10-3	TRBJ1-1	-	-	TGTGCCATCAGCCCCGGCGGGAACACTGAAGCTTTCTTT	CAISPGGNTEAFF
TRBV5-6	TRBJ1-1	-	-	TGTGCCAGCAGCTTGGTGGGCAGCAGATTGAACACTGAAGCTTTCTTT	CASSLVGSRLNTEAFF
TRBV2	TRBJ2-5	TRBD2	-	TGTGCCAGCAGTTCCTACTCGACTAGCGGGGCGCCAGGGACCCAGTACTTC	CASSSYSTSGAPGTQYF
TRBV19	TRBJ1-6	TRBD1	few	TGTGCCAGTAGTACAGGGACAGCCAGGAATTCACCCCTCCACTTT	CASSTGTARNSPLHF
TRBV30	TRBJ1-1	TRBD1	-	TGTGCCTGGAGCAAAACCGGGACAGCTAACACTGAAGCTTTCTTT	CAWSKTGTANTEAFF
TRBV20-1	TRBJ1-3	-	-	TGCAGTGGAGCCTCTGGAAACACCATATATTTT	CSGASGNTIYF
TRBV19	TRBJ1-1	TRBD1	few	TGTGCCAGTAGTTCAGGGGGCGGAAACACTGAAGCTTTCTTT	CASSSGGGNTEAFF
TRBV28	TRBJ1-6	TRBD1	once	TGTGCCAGCGGATCGGGACAGGGGAATTCACCCCTCCACTTT	CASGSGQGNSPLHF
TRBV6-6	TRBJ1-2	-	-	TGTGCCAGCATACCCTCCCTAGGGGCGGGTGGCTACACCTTC	CASIPSLGAGGYTF
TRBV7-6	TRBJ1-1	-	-	TGTGCCAGCAGCTTAGGATCGGCAATGGTGAGGAACACTGAAGCTTTCTTT	CASSLGSAMVRNTEAFF
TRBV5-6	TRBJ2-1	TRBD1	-	TGTGCCAGCAGGTCGAGGGACAGGCTACCTGGGGAGTTCTTC	CASRSRDRLPGEFF
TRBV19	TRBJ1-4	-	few	TGTGCCAGTAGTCCTAAGGGAACTAATGAAAAACTGTTTTTT	CASSPKGTNEKLFF
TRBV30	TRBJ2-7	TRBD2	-	TGTGCCTGGAGTGTAGCGGGGGGGCCCTACGAGCAGTACTTC	CAWSVAGGPYEQYF